This is a list of T cell receptor beta chains from one sample in a study of shared clonotypes between healthy human individuals. The data were produced by immunoSEQ multiplex PCR, yet TCRdb's version contains in-frame clones alone and is incomplete. The table has around 530,000 clones, roughly four fifths seen once. The specimen sequenced was PBMCs. Receptors were obtained from a woman aged 40 to 49 in good health. Some clones in this sample may be carry-over from other donors' samples. Each CDR3 is given with its conserved first and last residue. The D gene is left open where the match is weak. Size tells how often a clone was seen (once, few, many) or the class of an expanded clone, and some rows leave it out.

d_call	clone_size	v_call	j_call	cdr3_nt	cdr3_aa
TRBD1	once	TRBV6-1	TRBJ2-1	TGTGCCAGCAGTGCCACAGGGGGAACCTACAATGAGCAGTTCTTC	CASSATGGTYNEQFF
NA	NA	TRBV28	TRBJ2-3	TGTGCCAGCAGTCCACCGGGGGCCGTAACAGATACGCAGTATTTT	CASSPPGAVTDTQYF
NA	NA	TRBV2	TRBJ1-1	TGTGCCAGCAGTGTGAACACTGAAGCTTTCTTT	CASSVNTEAFF
TRBD2	NA	TRBV5-4	TRBJ2-3	TGTGCCAGCAGCTTGGACCTGGGGGGGGATACGCAGTATTTT	CASSLDLGGDTQYF
NA	NA	TRBV5-4	TRBJ1-3	TGTGCCAGCAGCTCCGGCGGGCTCGGAAACACCATATATTTT	CASSSGGLGNTIYF
TRBD1	NA	TRBV5-5	TRBJ1-4	TGTGCCAGCAGCAAACAGGGGGCGACTAATGAAAAACTGTTTTTT	CASSKQGATNEKLFF
NA	few	TRBV28	TRBJ2-7	TGTGCCAGCAGTTTAGGTGGGGCTAGCCCGCTGGGAGTGGAGCAGTACTTC	CASSLGGASPLGVEQYF
TRBD2	NA	TRBV9	TRBJ2-7	TGTGCCAGCAGCGTAGACGGGACTAGCGGGAGTTACGAGCAGTACTTC	CASSVDGTSGSYEQYF
TRBD1	NA	TRBV19	TRBJ1-4	TGTGCCAGTAGTATTCTGACAGGGGTTAATGAAAAACTGTTTTTT	CASSILTGVNEKLFF
TRBD1	NA	TRBV7-9	TRBJ2-6	TGTGCCAGCATCTGGCCGGGACAGGGTCCCCACTCTGGGGCCAACGTCCTGACTTTC	CASIWPGQGPHSGANVLTF
TRBD1	NA	TRBV19	TRBJ1-4	TGTGCCAGTACGGACAGGAGGGGTGAAAAACTGTTTTTT	CASTDRRGEKLFF
NA	NA	TRBV7-2	TRBJ1-3	TGTGCCAGCAGCTTAGCTTCGACAGGAAGCTCTGGAAACACCATATATTTT	CASSLASTGSSGNTIYF
TRBD2	NA	TRBV7-2	TRBJ2-5	TGTGCCAGCAGGCCCGGGACTAGCGTCCAAGAGACCCAGTACTTC	CASRPGTSVQETQYF
NA	NA	TRBV11-2	TRBJ1-3	TGTGCCAGCAGCTTAGGGAGCTCTGGAAACACCATATATTTT	CASSLGSSGNTIYF
NA	NA	TRBV19	TRBJ1-2	TGTGCCAGTAGTATATCCCTAGGCGGGATCTATGGCTACACCTTC	CASSISLGGIYGYTF
NA	few	TRBV5-1	TRBJ2-5	TGCGCCAGCAGCTTGGAGCCTGGGCCAGCGCAAGAGACCCAGTACTTC	CASSLEPGPAQETQYF
NA	NA	TRBV28	TRBJ1-5	TGTGCCAGCAGTTTGGACCCGAGCAATCAGCCCCAGCATTTT	CASSLDPSNQPQHF
NA	once	TRBV7-2	TRBJ2-7	TGTGCCAGCAGCAGACAGTCTATGGGATCCTACGAGCAGTACTTC	CASSRQSMGSYEQYF
TRBD2	NA	TRBV18	TRBJ2-7	TGTGCCAGCTCACCAGGACTAGCGGGAGCCTACGAGCAGTACTTC	CASSPGLAGAYEQYF
TRBD1	once	TRBV7-9	TRBJ2-5	TGTGCCAGCAGCTTGGGACAGAAAAAAGAGACCCAGTACTTC	CASSLGQKKETQYF
NA	NA	TRBV19	TRBJ2-1	TGTGCCAGTAGTATGCGGAGCGGGCCCTACAATGAGCAGTTCTTC	CASSMRSGPYNEQFF
NA	NA	TRBV30	TRBJ1-5	TGTGCCTGGAGTGGCGGGCCGGGGGGCCAGCCCCAGCATTTT	CAWSGGPGGQPQHF
NA	NA	TRBV28	TRBJ2-5	TGTGCCAGCAGGGGGGCCGGACTGTTGGCCCAGTACTTC	CASRGAGLLAQYF
TRBD2	NA	TRBV30	TRBJ2-1	TGTGCCTGGAGGAAATATAGACTAGCGAGTTCGTACAATGAGCAGTTCTTC	CAWRKYRLASSYNEQFF
NA	NA	TRBV18	TRBJ2-3	TGTGCCAGCTCACCATCCGTGGGTGGCACAGATACGCAGTATTTT	CASSPSVGGTDTQYF
NA	NA	TRBV20-1	TRBJ2-2	TGCAGTGCTATCACTTATGGGGAGCTGTTTTTT	CSAITYGELFF
NA	many	TRBV18	TRBJ1-2	TGTGCCAGCTCACCACAGCCGGCTAACTATGGCTACACCTTC	CASSPQPANYGYTF
TRBD2	NA	TRBV7-7	TRBJ2-5	TGTGCCAGCAGCTTAGGGGGTAGCGGGCAAGAGACCCAGTACTTC	CASSLGGSGQETQYF
NA	NA	TRBV7-2	TRBJ2-7	TGTGCCAGCAGCTTAGGGTTGCGGAACTACGAGCAGTACTTC	CASSLGLRNYEQYF
NA	once	TRBV19	TRBJ1-5	TGTGCCAGTAGCTTGGGGGCAGATCAGCCCCAGCATTTT	CASSLGADQPQHF
NA	NA	TRBV7-9	TRBJ2-6	TGTGCCAGCAGCCCAGTGGCAGGGACGGGGGCCAACGTCCTGACTTTC	CASSPVAGTGANVLTF
TRBD2	NA	TRBV7-9	TRBJ2-4	TGTGCCAGCAGCGGGATTGGGAGGGCCCTCAAAAACATTCAGTACTTC	CASSGIGRALKNIQYF
TRBD2	NA	TRBV7-2	TRBJ2-3	TGTGCCAGCAGCTTACGACTAGCGGGAGGTGATACGCAGTATTTT	CASSLRLAGGDTQYF
NA	few	TRBV28	TRBJ2-2	TGTGCCAGCAGTTTCGGCAGGGTGGCCGGGGAGCTGTTTTTT	CASSFGRVAGELFF
TRBD1	NA	TRBV30	TRBJ2-3	TGTGCCTGGAGTCCAGGGACAGGGGTCCCAGATACGCAGTATTTT	CAWSPGTGVPDTQYF
NA	NA	TRBV7-8	TRBJ2-2	TGTGCCAGCAGCTTACTCGGTCAGGGCGACACCGGGGAGCTGTTTTTT	CASSLLGQGDTGELFF
NA	NA	TRBV7-2	TRBJ2-7	TGTGCCAGCAGCTTAGGCAGGACACCCTCCTACGAGCAGTACTTC	CASSLGRTPSYEQYF
TRBD2	NA	TRBV6-5	TRBJ2-1	TGTGCCAGCAGTTACCAAGCGGGAGTGGGGAATGAGCAGTTCTTC	CASSYQAGVGNEQFF
NA	NA	TRBV9	TRBJ1-2	TGTGCCAGCAGCGTAGAGGACGCTCTCGGTGGCTACACCTTC	CASSVEDALGGYTF
TRBD1	NA	TRBV7-9	TRBJ1-1	TGTGCCAGCAGCTTAGGGACAGGGAACACTGAAGCTTTCTTT	CASSLGTGNTEAFF
NA	NA	TRBV5-4	TRBJ1-1	TGTGCCAGCAGCCCGGATACGAACACTGAAGCTTTCTTT	CASSPDTNTEAFF
TRBD1	NA	TRBV2	TRBJ1-2	TGTGCCAGCAGTATCCATAAACAGGGGGCGTCTGGCTACACCTTC	CASSIHKQGASGYTF
TRBD1	NA	TRBV28	TRBJ1-2	TGTGCCAGCAGTTCATCCGGGACAGAGGCTTACTATGGCTACACCTTC	CASSSSGTEAYYGYTF
NA	NA	TRBV7-3	TRBJ2-1	TGTGCCAGCAGCTCGCTGATGCGAGGGGGTGTTGACAATGAGCAGTTCTTC	CASSSLMRGGVDNEQFF
TRBD1	NA	TRBV14	TRBJ2-7	TGTGCCAGCAGCCCCTTCTACGGACAGGGCTGGGAGGACTCCTACGAGCAGTACTTC	CASSPFYGQGWEDSYEQYF
NA	few	TRBV2	TRBJ1-2	TGTGCCAGCAGTGAAGCGAGGCAGTATGGCTACACCTTC	CASSEARQYGYTF
NA	NA	TRBV7-2	TRBJ1-1	TGTGCCAGCAGCTGGGGAGACACTGAAGCTTTCTTT	CASSWGDTEAFF
TRBD2	NA	TRBV14	TRBJ2-1	TGTGCCAGCAGCCCGCTAGCGGGCTCCTACAATGAGCAGTTCTTC	CASSPLAGSYNEQFF
TRBD1	NA	TRBV18	TRBJ2-2	TGTGCCAGCTCACATCCGGGACAGGAATACACCGGGGAGCTGTTTTTT	CASSHPGQEYTGELFF
NA	once	TRBV9	TRBJ2-2	TGTGCCAGCAGCGTAGGTCTTGGCGGGGATAACACCGGGGAGCTGTTTTTT	CASSVGLGGDNTGELFF
NA	few	TRBV10-3	TRBJ1-1	TGTGCCATCCGCTCGTCGCCAGGCCCGAACACTGAAGCTTTCTTT	CAIRSSPGPNTEAFF
NA	NA	TRBV9	TRBJ2-1	TGTGCCAGCAGCGTAGGTGCTAGCGAATACAATGAGCAGTTCTTC	CASSVGASEYNEQFF